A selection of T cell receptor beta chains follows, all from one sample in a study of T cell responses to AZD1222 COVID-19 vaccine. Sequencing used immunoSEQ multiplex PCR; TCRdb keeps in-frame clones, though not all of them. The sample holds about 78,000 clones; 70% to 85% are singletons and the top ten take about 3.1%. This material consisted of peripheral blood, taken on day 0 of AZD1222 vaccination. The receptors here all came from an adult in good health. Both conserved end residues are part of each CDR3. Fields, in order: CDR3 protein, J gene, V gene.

cdr3_aa: CASSIEVGGLAGGTFLSEQYF
j_call: TRBJ2-7
v_call: TRBV19

cdr3_aa: CASSLAGRGRDEQFF
j_call: TRBJ2-1
v_call: TRBV7-7

cdr3_aa: CASSTRVEDTQYF
j_call: TRBJ2-3
v_call: TRBV25-1

cdr3_aa: CASSQGPRQETQYF
j_call: TRBJ2-5
v_call: TRBV3-1/TRBV3-2

cdr3_aa: CSASLGAAFF
j_call: TRBJ1-1
v_call: TRBV20-1

cdr3_aa: CASSEIWSLYF
j_call: TRBJ2-7
v_call: TRBV2

cdr3_aa: CASSPSWGRNTEAFF
j_call: TRBJ1-1
v_call: TRBV5-4

cdr3_aa: CASSPGDGEAFF
j_call: TRBJ1-1
v_call: TRBV3-1/TRBV3-2

cdr3_aa: CASSANMGSGGGTGELFF
j_call: TRBJ2-2
v_call: TRBV7-3

cdr3_aa: CASSLGPPPDTQYF
j_call: TRBJ2-3
v_call: TRBV7-7

cdr3_aa: CASSQGIGQANTEAFF
j_call: TRBJ1-1
v_call: TRBV4-2

cdr3_aa: CASSLEIGTNSPLHF
j_call: TRBJ1-6
v_call: TRBV5-1

cdr3_aa: CASSPRGPGETQYF
j_call: TRBJ2-5
v_call: TRBV9

cdr3_aa: CPRVRGGSTDTQYF
j_call: TRBJ2-3
v_call: TRBV19

cdr3_aa: CASRTSGRATGELFF
j_call: TRBJ2-2
v_call: TRBV10-2

cdr3_aa: CASSQSPDRGSYNSPLHF
j_call: TRBJ1-6
v_call: TRBV6-2/TRBV6-3

cdr3_aa: CASSYSAGGNTIYF
j_call: TRBJ1-3
v_call: TRBV6-6

cdr3_aa: CASSPTAGLNQPQHF
j_call: TRBJ1-5
v_call: TRBV11-2

cdr3_aa: CSVRRGIREGEQYF
j_call: TRBJ2-7
v_call: TRBV29-1

cdr3_aa: CAISEAFGDRPFGEQYF
j_call: TRBJ2-7
v_call: TRBV10-3

cdr3_aa: CASSLEGGIGTQYF
j_call: TRBJ2-5
v_call: TRBV5-1

cdr3_aa: CSASLQGQAPRQETQYF
j_call: TRBJ2-5
v_call: TRBV20-1

cdr3_aa: CASSPGARAQHF
j_call: TRBJ1-5
v_call: TRBV12-3/TRBV12-4

cdr3_aa: CASSQDRGYTEAFF
j_call: TRBJ1-1
v_call: TRBV5-8

cdr3_aa: CSASFNEKLFF
j_call: TRBJ1-4
v_call: TRBV20-1

cdr3_aa: CAWSVNGMNTEAFF
j_call: TRBJ1-1
v_call: TRBV30

cdr3_aa: CASSLAPGGWFF
j_call: TRBJ2-1
v_call: TRBV2

cdr3_aa: CASSPGTANTEAFF
j_call: TRBJ1-1
v_call: TRBV5-5

cdr3_aa: CASRSRATGPGELFF
j_call: TRBJ2-2
v_call: TRBV27

cdr3_aa: CASSFAGQMNTEAFF
j_call: TRBJ1-1
v_call: TRBV13

cdr3_aa: CASSVRDQQPQHF
j_call: TRBJ1-5
v_call: TRBV2

cdr3_aa: CASSPQGGTEAFF
j_call: TRBJ1-1
v_call: TRBV5-1

cdr3_aa: CASSTDRGINQPQHF
j_call: TRBJ1-5
v_call: TRBV6-2/TRBV6-3

cdr3_aa: CASNLVAGWVADTQYF
j_call: TRBJ2-3
v_call: TRBV2

cdr3_aa: CASSLDSGSPYF
j_call: TRBJ2-3
v_call: TRBV5-8

cdr3_aa: CASSPPGTYTQYF
j_call: TRBJ2-3
v_call: TRBV18

cdr3_aa: CASSEGAATSNQPQHF
j_call: TRBJ1-5
v_call: TRBV6-1

cdr3_aa: CASSQGSPRGARSGNTIYF
j_call: TRBJ1-3
v_call: TRBV4-3

cdr3_aa: CASSPSLGDVNEQYF
j_call: TRBJ2-7
v_call: TRBV4-3

cdr3_aa: CASSISRGNSPLHF
j_call: TRBJ1-6
v_call: TRBV19

cdr3_aa: CASSLGQGALEQYF
j_call: TRBJ2-7
v_call: TRBV7-8

cdr3_aa: CASNHGEGTEAFF
j_call: TRBJ1-1
v_call: TRBV11-2

cdr3_aa: CASSLTGQGLYEQYF
j_call: TRBJ2-7
v_call: TRBV11-1

cdr3_aa: CASSHRAGEETQYF
j_call: TRBJ2-5
v_call: TRBV3-1/TRBV3-2

cdr3_aa: CASSVRDFSETQYF
j_call: TRBJ2-5
v_call: TRBV18

cdr3_aa: CASSESAGYTF
j_call: TRBJ1-2
v_call: TRBV25-1

cdr3_aa: CASSYSNTPQETQYF
j_call: TRBJ2-5
v_call: TRBV6-5

cdr3_aa: CASSPSNAGNTIYF
j_call: TRBJ1-3
v_call: TRBV18

cdr3_aa: CASREGTDQPQHF
j_call: TRBJ1-5
v_call: TRBV6-5